The 2 T cell receptor beta chains below come from one sample, sequenced in a study of cytomegalovirus exposure and HLA in healthy donors. PCR involved 60 Vbeta and 13 Jbeta primers. The protocol was immunoSEQ multiplex PCR, while the TCRdb copy is restricted to in-frame clones and leaves out a portion. The table lists under 150,000 clones, roughly 79% of them singletons, with 0.55% to 0.75% in the top ten. Sequencing was carried out using PBMCs. The receptor set was obtained from a man aged 18 to 30 in good health and CMV-seronegative.

As DNA, the CDR3 is TGCGCCAGCAGCCAAGTGGTGACTCGGCGGGGGCTATGGGCCCAGTACTTC. It translates to CASSQVVTRRGLWAQYF. V and J are TRBV4-1 and TRBJ2-5, with D possibly being TRBD2 (7 bases). Trimming cost V 1 base and J 9 bases, with 24 bases left between them. CDR1 is MGHRA, CDR2 YSYEKL, per germline. The CDR3 covers 17 residues.

This clone was detected only once. V usage is TRBV9 and J usage is TRBJ1-1, with D maybe TRBD1 (5 bases). CDR1 is SGDLS, CDR2 YYNGEE, per germline. Trimming cost V 0 bases and J 6 bases, with 9 bases left between them. The CDR3 spans 13 residues. The CDR3 loop reads CASSVDPGAEAFF. In DNA form, the CDR3 reads TGTGCCAGCAGCGTAGACCCGGGGGCTGAAGCTTTCTTT.